These T cell receptor beta chains were read from a single sample in a study of neoadjuvant nivolumab and ipilimumab in lung cancer. The method was immunoSEQ multiplex PCR; TCRdb's version includes in-frame clones alone and lacks a portion of them. The table has 20,000 or so clones, approximately 73% seen once. Sequencing was performed on tumor tissue, taken after neoadjuvant nivolumab, alone or with ipilimumab, at or shortly before surgery. The origin of the receptors is an adult with non-small cell lung cancer. CDR3s leave out the opening cysteine and the closing phenylalanine or tryptophan. The D gene is left open where the match is weak.

TRBV11-2 . ASSSSSYNEQF
TRBV2 TRBD1 ASGDSRPT
TRBV9 . ASSVGGHASDTEAF
TRBV5-1 TRBD1 ASSIPGQETYEQY
TRBV4-1 . ASSQDGNYGYT
TRBV29-1 . SSYWTNPTEAF
TRBV4-3 . ASSHGQGNTEAF
TRBV6-5 TRBD2 ASRSSGFTDTQY
TRBV5-1 . ASSSGGAGDTQY
TRBV10-3 . AISGRDASTDTQY
TRBV7-9 TRBD1 ASSLAATGHTEAF
TRBV5-1 . ASRELSGANVLT
TRBV7-8 . ASSSQKQGYEQY
TRBV30 TRBD1 AWGLQGNQPQH
TRBV2 TRBD2 ASSRDGRGNEQF
TRBV7-9 . ASSLGQYEQY
TRBV11-2 TRBD2 ASSLGLAGVYEQY
TRBV7-9 . ASSFSGATNEKLF
TRBV30 . AWTATLATDTQY
TRBV14 . ASSQRRSTDTQY
TRBV10-2 . ASSDSRGYT
TRBV18 . ASSSESYGYT
TRBV7-2 . ASSLTAGTFSYNEQF
TRBV5-4 TRBD2 ASSPRGLAGSYNEQF
TRBV2 TRBD2 ASSDGRLAGNTGELF
TRBV6-5 . ASSYRDGGPYEQY
TRBV18 . ASSPPAIHEQY
TRBV7-9 TRBD1 ASIPDRDFYGYT
TRBV25-1 TRBD2 ATQLAGGEGQY
TRBV5-1 . ASSSGPAGGYT
TRBV7-9 TRBD2 ASGAARLAGGLGDTQY
TRBV9 . ASSGGLLNTEAF
TRBV5-1 . ASSLTSYNEQF
TRBV7-2 TRBD1 ASSLGDRDTGELF
TRBV18 TRBD1 ASSLSTGGSNQPQH
TRBV4-3 . ASSRPMGGGTEAF
TRBV2 TRBD1 ASSWTGSTDTQY
TRBV6-1 . ASKQGNTDTQY
TRBV19 . ASSPLSSVTNTEAF
TRBV4-1 TRBD2 ASSPMLAGGGEADTQY
TRBV2 . ASSEVEETQY
TRBV4-2 . ASSQDRYSHEQF
TRBV10-3 . AIAGGIVTDTQY
TRBV5-5 . ASSFNSNQPQH
TRBV19 TRBD2 ASSSGTSGRRGNEQF
TRBV28 . ASSFRYYEQY
TRBV10-3 TRBD1 AIRTGENTEAF
TRBV5-7 . ASSQGPAGGYT
TRBV15 TRBD2 ATSRDGGGGDNEQF
TRBV6-5 . ASSPSPSSYEQY
TRBV7-6 TRBD2 ASSLETGRADTQY
TRBV20-1 TRBD1 SARQGRKQY
TRBV5-1 . ASRPIAESSYEQY
TRBV18 TRBD1 ASSPGERGPTGELF
TRBV27 TRBD1 ASSNSDRVGTQY
TRBV2 . ASSRRLNQGRTDTQY